This TCR beta chain emerged from a study of chemoradiotherapy in HPV16-positive cancers. Study observations and caveats: Non-HPV-specific T cells did not expand in tumors during treatment, whereas candidate HPV-specific clones and E7-related motifs did.

Germline V CDR1 and CDR2: SGHAT, FQNNGV. CDR3 length: 15 residues. The trim removed 1 base at V and 5 bases at J, leaving 1 base unmatched. Repeated repertoire sampling spanned the course of chemoradiotherapy. On this clone: What it recognizes is unknown.

Repertoires were generated with immunoSEQ multiplex PCR, while TCRdb's copy carries only in-frame clones and drops some. Among under 7,500 clones listed, approximately 83% were seen once. The starting material was tumor tissue, obtained from a patient who underwent chemoradiotherapy. The gene calls are TRBV11-2 and TRBJ1-4; 10 nucleotides line up with TRBD1. This receptor was identified in a human donor with HPV-associated anogenital cancer. CDR3 coding DNA: TGTGCCAGCAGCTTAGGGACAGGGGGGAATGAAAAACTGTTTTTT. Encoded protein: CASSLGTGGNEKLFF.